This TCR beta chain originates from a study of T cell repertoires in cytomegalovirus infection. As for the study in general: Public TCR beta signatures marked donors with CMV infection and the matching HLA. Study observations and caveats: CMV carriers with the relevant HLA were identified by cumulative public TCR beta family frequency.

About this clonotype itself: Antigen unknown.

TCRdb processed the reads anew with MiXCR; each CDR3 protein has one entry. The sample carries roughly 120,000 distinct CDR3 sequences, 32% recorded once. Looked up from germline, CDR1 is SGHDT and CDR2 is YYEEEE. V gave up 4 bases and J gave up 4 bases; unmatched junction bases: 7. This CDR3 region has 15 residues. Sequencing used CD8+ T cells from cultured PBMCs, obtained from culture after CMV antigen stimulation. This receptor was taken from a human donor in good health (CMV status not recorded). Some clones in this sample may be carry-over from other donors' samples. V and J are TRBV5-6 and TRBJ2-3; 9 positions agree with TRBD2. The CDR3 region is CASSKGLAFPDTQYF. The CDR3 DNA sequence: TGTGCCAGCAGCAAGGGACTAGCTTTCCCAGATACGCAGTATTTT. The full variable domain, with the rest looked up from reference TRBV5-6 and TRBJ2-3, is DAGVTQSPTHLIKTRGQQVTLRCSPKSGHDTVSWYQQALGQGPQFIFQYYEEEERQRGNFPDRFSGHQFPNYSSELNVNALLLGDSALYLCASSKGLAFPDTQYFGPGTRLTVL.